These 15 T cell receptor beta chains share one sample of origin, sequenced in a study of T cells in Graves' hyperthyroidism and ophthalmopathy. TCR beta CDR3 sequences were amplified from RNA transcripts. The TCR CDR3 was amplified in a first-round RT-PCR using the HTBI primer set. TCRdb recomputed calls from the multiplex PCR reads with MiXCR, one row per CDR3 protein. Altogether under 800,000 distinct CDR3 sequences are present, 11% to 15% being singletons, with the ten largest covering about 9.4%. Sequenced material: blood. The source of these receptors is a woman in her late teens or twenties with Graves' hyperthyroidism.

This clonotype was detected many times. The chain couples TRBV6-5 to TRBJ2-3; perhaps TRBD2 as D (5 bases). Per germline, CDR1 MNHEY and CDR2 SVGAGI. There are 13 residues in the CDR3. V lost 2 bases and J 2 bases, leaving 5 bases between the germline ends. The CDR3 DNA reads TGTGCCAGCAGTTACGACTACACAGATACGCAGTATTTT. Translation gives CASSYDYTDTQYF.

This clonotype was counted only a few times. V and J are TRBV13 and TRBJ2-3, with D possibly TRBD1 on 6 matching bases. The CDR3 loop spans 14 amino acids. V was shortened by 4 bases and J by 2 bases, with 10 bases between the two germline ends. Germline CDR1 is PRHDT and CDR2 is FYEKMQ (reference sequence). In nucleotides, the CDR3 is TGTGCCAGCAGCTCGGGACACTACACAGATACGCAGTATTTT. Protein sequence: CASSSGHYTDTQYF.

In its sample, this clonotype was seen a few times. The V gene is TRBV20-1, the J gene TRBJ1-5; no clear D. The CDR3 loop spans 13 amino acids. The germline V gene encodes CDR1 DFQATT and CDR2 SNEGSKA (reference sequence). V lost 4 bases, J lost 4 bases, and 11 bases lay in between. CDR3 DNA: TGCAGTGCTATAAGGGAAGTAAATCAGCCCCAGCATTTT. It encodes CSAIREVNQPQHF.

The chain employs TRBV15 and TRBJ1-2, with D maybe TRBD1 (6 bases). CDR3 size: 15 residues. CDR1 is LNHNV, CDR2 YYDKDF, per germline (reference sequence). V was clipped by 5 bases and J by 4 bases, with 17 bases between them. The CDR3 DNA reads TGTGCCACCAGCTCATCCTCAGGGGCTCTCTATGGCTACACCTTC. Amino acids: CATSSSSGALYGYTF.

There are many counts of this clonotype. The J gene is TRBJ1-1, the V gene TRBV6-5; D is ambiguous. Germline V gives CDR1 MNHEY, CDR2 SVGAGI. The ends were cut back, 2 bases at V and 6 bases at J, with 10 bases in the middle. The CDR3 sequence is 13 residues long. The CDR3: CASSYPQYSEAFF. For the CDR3, the DNA is TGTGCCAGCAGTTACCCTCAATATTCTGAAGCTTTCTTT.

Many counts were recorded for this clonotype. The chain uses TRBV30 and TRBJ2-2, with D tentatively TRBD2 (5 bases). V gave up 0 bases and J gave up 7 bases, with 12 bases separating them. The CDR3 totals 14 residues. The germline gives CDR1 GTSNPN, CDR2 SVGIG (reference sequence). The CDR3 bases are TGTGCCTGGAGTGTAAATTTGGGGAGCGGGGAGCTGTTTTTT. Its translation: CAWSVNLGSGELFF.

At least ten counts were recorded for this clonotype. The chain carries TRBV7-8 and TRBJ2-1; TRBD2 matches 11 bases. The V segment lost 6 bases and the J segment 7 bases; nucleotides outside the gene matches: 8. This CDR3 is built from 15 residues. Looked up from germline, CDR1 is SGHVS and CDR2 is FQNEAQ. The CDR3, as DNA: TGTGCCAGCAGTTACGGGGGACTAGCGGTAAATGAGCAGTTCTTC. It yields the protein CASSYGGLAVNEQFF.

This clonotype was detected ten times or more. V usage is TRBV5-1 and J usage is TRBJ2-3, with D uncertain. Germline CDR1 SGHRS, CDR2 YFSETQ. The V end lost 4 bases, the J end lost 4 bases, and 10 bases lay between the germline ends. The CDR3 covers 13 residues. CDR3 region: CASSPDRPDTQYF. CDR3 in DNA: TGCGCCAGCAGCCCGGACCGCCCAGATACGCAGTATTTT.

The chain joins TRBV30 to TRBJ2-3, with TRBD2 matching over 8 bases. This CDR3 has 11 amino acids. Germline CDR1 reads GTSNPN; CDR2 reads SVGIG (reference sequence). With 8 bases clipped from V and 10 bases from J, the junction kept 8 bases outside the gene matches. DNA for the CDR3: TGTGCCGGGACTAGTCCGGATGCGCAGTATTTT. Residues: CAGTSPDAQYF.

This clonotype has a count of ten or more. The gene calls are TRBV28 and TRBJ2-7; 8 bases align to TRBD2. V dropped 3 bases and J dropped 3; count of bases not matched to a gene: 10. In germline, CDR1 is MDHEN, CDR2 SYDVKM. The CDR3 covers 16 residues. In DNA, the CDR3 is TGTGCCAGCAGTTTGAGGTGGCGGGGGGTATACTACGAGCAGTACTTC. Translation: CASSLRWRGVYYEQYF.

This chain uses TRBV27 with TRBJ1-2, with D unresolved. CDR3 length equals 13 residues. Trimming removed 5 bases from V and 6 bases from J, with 13 bases in between. Germline CDR1 is MNHEY and CDR2 is SMNVEV (reference sequence). This CDR3 reads CASSPEGWNGYTF. The CDR3 bases are TGTGCCAGCAGTCCCGAGGGCTGGAATGGCTACACCTTC.

This chain links TRBV10-1 with TRBJ2-2; TRBD1 matches at 7 bases. Losses at the gene ends were 3 bases for V and 0 bases for J; bases not matched to a gene: 7. Germline V lookup: CDR1 WNHNN, CDR2 SYGVQD (reference sequence). The CDR3 is 17 residues long. CDR3 coding DNA: TGCGCCAGCAGTGACTACTACCAGGGGGCGAACACCGGGGAGCTGTTTTTT. It specifies CASSDYYQGANTGELFF.

The genes are TRBV12-3 or TRBV12-4 and TRBJ1-6; perhaps TRBD1 as D (6 bases). This CDR3 spans 17 amino acids. The V and J ends lost 1 base and 8 bases respectively, with 18 bases between them. CDR3 amino acids: CASSLGSGGAFYSPLHF. As DNA, the CDR3 is TGTGCCAGCAGTTTAGGTTCGGGGGGGGCCTTCTATTCACCCCTCCACTTT.

Many counts were recorded for this clonotype. V is TRBV27 and J is TRBJ2-2; tentatively, D is TRBD1 (6 bases). Germline V lookup: CDR1 MNHEY, CDR2 SMNVEV (reference sequence). The CDR3 runs 14 residues. The V end lost 5 bases, the J end lost 8 bases, and 15 bases lay between the germline ends. The CDR3: CASSPRQAEGELFF. CDR3 nucleotide sequence: TGTGCCAGCAGTCCCCGACAGGCGGAGGGGGAGCTGTTTTTT.

This clonotype was counted a single time. The chain combines TRBV7-9 with TRBJ2-5; TRBD2 matches 7 bases. There are 13 residues in the CDR3. Per the germline V gene, CDR1 is SEHNR and CDR2 is FQNEAQ (reference sequence). The V segment lost 1 base and the J segment 10 bases; nucleotides outside the gene matches: 6. The CDR3 region has the DNA TGTGCCAGCAGCTTAGAGGGTGCGGGGGACCAGTACTTC. It encodes CASSLEGAGDQYF.